Listed here are 21 T cell receptor beta chains from one sample, sequenced in a study of Ad26.COV2.S vaccination and SARS-CoV-2 variants. Clones were read by immunoSEQ multiplex PCR, and TCRdb kept only the in-frame ones, dropping some. Altogether over 90,000 clones are present, 60% to 85% being singletons, with the ten largest covering 17%. The sample in question was peripheral blood, obtained after recovery from COVID-19. All receptors derive from a human donor who had recovered from COVID-19.

This clone was recorded a few times. The rearrangement joins TRBV5-1 to TRBJ1-2; D is possibly TRBD1 (5 bases). Germline CDR1 and CDR2: SGHRS and YFSETQ. Deletions cut 1 base from V and 4 bases from J, with 11 bases between. The CDR3 sequence is 14 residues long. CDR3 nucleotides: TGCGCCAGCAGCTTGACCGGGGCCTCCTATGGCTACACCTTC. Translated, it gives CASSLTGASYGYTF.

The gene calls are TRBV7-2 and TRBJ2-3; the match to TRBD1 covers 8 bases. The CDR3 loop spans 15 amino acids. CDR1 is SGHTA, CDR2 FQGNSA, per germline. The junction had 6 bases not matched to a gene; V was cut back by 4 bases and J by 3 bases. CDR3 nucleotide sequence: TGTGCCAGCAGCTCACAGGGGGTAGAGACAGATACGCAGTATTTT. This encodes CASSSQGVETDTQYF.

This clone appeared many times. V is TRBV7-3 and J is TRBJ2-1; D unresolved. Germline loops: CDR1 SGHTA, CDR2 FQGTGA. Trimming left V 2 bases short and J 3 bases short, with 11 bases between. CDR3 length: 15 residues. This CDR3 reads CASSLPLGDYNEQFF. In DNA form, the CDR3 reads TGTGCCAGCAGCTTACCGCTTGGAGACTACAATGAGCAGTTCTTC.

V and J are TRBV6-5 and TRBJ1-6; 9 bases fit TRBD1. The CDR3 runs 14 residues. Germline loops: CDR1 MNHEY, CDR2 SVGAGI. Trimming cost V 6 bases and J 7 bases; bases outside gene matches: 4. The CDR3 is CASRSGTGNSPLHF. CDR3 in DNA: TGTGCCAGCAGATCCGGGACAGGGAATTCACCCCTCCACTTT.

The DNA of the CDR3 is TGTGCCAGCAACGGGGGAGGGGAGACCCAGTACTTC. Its translation: CASNGGGETQYF. This chain connects TRBV28 to TRBJ2-5; 7 nucleotides align to TRBD2. This CDR3 is 12 amino acids long. Germline lookup yields CDR1 MDHEN and CDR2 SYDVKM. V lost 7 bases to trimming and J lost 5 bases; unmatched junction nucleotides: 4.

The chain has TRBV28 and TRBJ2-3; 10 bases are shared with TRBD1. The CDR3 sequence is 16 residues long. Germline CDR1 and CDR2: MDHEN and SYDVKM. J gave up 6 bases and V 5 bases, and 11 bases lay outside the gene matches. CDR3 loop: CASSTSWDRGMDTQYF. CDR3 bases: TGTGCCAGCAGTACTTCCTGGGACAGGGGAATGGATACGCAGTATTTT. The whole variable domain, remainder taken from reference TRBV28 and TRBJ2-3, is DVKVTQSSRYLVKRTGEKVFLECVQDMDHENMFWYRQDPGLGLRLIYFSYDVKMKEKGDIPEGYSVSREKKERFSLILESASTNQTSMYLCASSTSWDRGMDTQYFGPGTRLTVL.

In its sample, this clone was seen a few times. The genes are TRBV3-1 (or the pseudogene TRBV3-2) and TRBJ2-2; possibly TRBD2 for D (5 bases). This CDR3 has 15 amino acids. Germline lookup yields CDR1 LGHDT and CDR2 YNNKEL (reference sequence). V was cut by 0 bases and J by 7 bases, with 12 bases left in between. The CDR3 spells CASSQDLGKGGELFF. As DNA, the CDR3 is TGTGCCAGCAGCCAAGATCTCGGGAAGGGCGGGGAGCTGTTTTTT.

The chain joins TRBV18 to TRBJ2-2; TRBD1 matches 8 bases. CDR1 KGHSH and CDR2 LQKENI come from the germline V gene. V lost 5 bases and J lost 4; bases outside the gene matches: 9. There are 16 residues in the CDR3. The CDR3, as DNA: TGTGCCAGCTCAACCACCAGGGGGCTTGGCACCGGGGAGCTGTTTTTT. This translates into CASSTTRGLGTGELFF. The full variable domain, rest sourced from reference TRBV18 and TRBJ2-2, is NAGVMQNPRHLVRRRGQEARLRCSPMKGHSHVYWYRQLPEEGLKFMVYLQKENIIDESGMPKERFSAEFPKEGPSILRIQQVVRGDSAAYFCASSTTRGLGTGELFFGEGSRLTVL.

There are a few counts of this clone. This chain links TRBV6-2 or TRBV6-3 with TRBJ2-7, with D possibly called TRBD1 or TRBD2 (6 bases each). V dropped 5 bases and J dropped 3 bases, with 11 bases sitting between them. Germline lookup yields CDR1 MNHEY and CDR2 SVGEGT. CDR3 size: 13 residues. CDR3 nucleotides: TGTGCCAGCAGTAGAGGGGGGAGCTACGAGCAGTACTTC. Its translation: CASSRGGSYEQYF.

This chain connects TRBV28 to TRBJ2-1; D may be TRBD1 (5 bases). V lost 11 bases, J lost 15 bases, and 26 bases lay in between. This CDR3 region has 13 residues. CDR1 is MDHEN and CDR2 is SYDVKM in the germline V gene. CDR3 DNA sequence: TGTGCCGTAAGGCAGGGTAGTAATAACCGGCTGTTCTTC. Translating gives CAVRQGSNNRLFF.

The table lists this clone with a few counts. CDR3 in DNA: TGTGCCAGTAGTATAGATCTAGGGGGGGCGCGTACAGATACGCAGTATTTT. It encodes CASSIDLGGARTDTQYF. The rearrangement uses TRBV19 and TRBJ2-3; TRBD2 is a possible D gene (7 bases). The germline gives CDR1 LNHDA, CDR2 SQIVND (reference sequence). The length of the CDR3 is 17 residues. V was trimmed by 0 bases and J by 3 bases, leaving 16 bases between them.

CDR3 sequence: CASSPLIGTEAFF. In DNA form, the CDR3 reads TGTGCCAGCAGCCCCCTAATCGGCACTGAAGCTTTCTTT. This chain uses TRBV7-9 with TRBJ1-1; D uncertain. The CDR3 extends over 13 amino acids. Germline V gives CDR1 SEHNR, CDR2 FQNEAQ (reference sequence). V lost 5 bases and J 4 bases, leaving 11 bases between the germline ends.

With respect to this clone: Other DNA variants within this sample encode the same CDR3. The rearrangement uses TRBV11-2 and TRBJ2-5, with D perhaps matching TRBD2 (5 bases). This CDR3 is built from 13 residues. The germline gives CDR1 SGHAT, CDR2 FQNNGV. Trimming stripped 1 base from V and 5 bases from J, with 8 bases between. The CDR3 coding sequence is TGTGCCAGCAGCTTAGGAGGGCGGGAGACCCAGTACTTC. Amino acids: CASSLGGRETQYF. Combining the CDR3 with reference TRBV11-2 and TRBJ2-5 gives the whole variable domain EAGVAQSPRYKIIEKRQSVAFWCNPISGHATLYWYQQILGQGPKLLIQFQNNGVVDDSQLPKDRFSAERLKGVDSTLKIQPAKLEDSAVYLCASSLGGRETQYFGPGTRLLVL.

This chain connects TRBV3-1 (or the pseudogene TRBV3-2) to TRBJ1-1; 8 bases map to TRBD1. This CDR3 is built from 14 residues. Unmatched junction bases numbered 6, after V lost 3 bases and J lost 6 bases. The germline CDR1 and CDR2 sequences are LGHDT and YNNKEL (reference sequence). CDR3 loop: CASSHDGQGSEAFF. The CDR3 nucleotides read TGTGCCAGCAGCCACGACGGACAGGGCTCTGAAGCTTTCTTT.

J is TRBJ2-3 and V is TRBV10-1, with 10 positions matching TRBD2. Germline V CDR1 and CDR2: WNHNN, SYGVQD (reference sequence). V lost 6 bases and J lost 5; bases outside the gene matches: 2. This CDR3 is built from 13 residues. This CDR3 reads CASSASGGDTQYF. In nucleotides, the CDR3 is TGCGCCAGCAGCGCTAGCGGGGGAGATACGCAGTATTTT.

J is TRBJ2-1 and V is TRBV5-1, with TRBD1 matching 8 bases. The CDR3 is 15 amino acids. Germline V gene sequence: CDR1 SGHRS, CDR2 YFSETQ. V trimming: 5 bases; J trimming: 5 bases; junction bases outside the gene matches: 9. CDR3 protein: CASSITGGANNEQFF. The CDR3 DNA follows: TGCGCCAGCAGTATAACAGGGGGAGCCAACAATGAGCAGTTCTTC.

The J gene is TRBJ2-2, the V gene TRBV6-5, with D possibly TRBD2 on 5 matching bases. CDR1 is MNHEY, CDR2 SVGAGI, per germline. The CDR3 runs to 14 residues. Trimming shortened V by 4 bases and J by 1 base, and 7 bases separated the two germline ends. Written as DNA, the CDR3 is TGTGCCAGCAGTTTGGGAGTGAACACCGGGGAGCTGTTTTTT. It specifies CASSLGVNTGELFF.

With respect to this clone: Other DNA sequences in the sample encode the same CDR3. V and J are TRBV19 and TRBJ1-1; D is possibly TRBD1 (6 bases). V was trimmed by 5 bases and J by 0 bases, leaving 7 bases between them. In germline, CDR1 is LNHDA, CDR2 SQIVND (reference sequence). The length of the CDR3 is 13 residues. The CDR3: CASSDRLNTEAFF. DNA for the CDR3: TGTGCCAGTAGTGACAGGTTGAACACTGAAGCTTTCTTT.

The chain links TRBV4-1 to TRBJ2-1; D might be TRBD1 or TRBD2, each matching 5 bases. The V and J ends lost 2 bases and 12 bases respectively, with 14 bases between them. CDR1 and CDR2 (germline): MGHRA, YSYEKL. The CDR3 is 13 amino acids. The chain's CDR3 is CASSQPPPGAQFF. Written as DNA, the CDR3 is TGCGCCAGCAGCCAACCCCCCCCCGGGGCGCAGTTCTTC.

The chain has TRBV7-3 and TRBJ2-1, with D maybe TRBD1 (7 bases). The CDR3 spans 17 residues. Trimming shortened V by 1 base and J by 2 bases, and 15 bases separated the two germline ends. Germline CDR1 and CDR2: SGHTA and FQGTGA. The CDR3 DNA is TGTGCCAGCAGCTTAATAGGGGGCGGGGACACCTACAATGAGCAGTTCTTC. As protein: CASSLIGGGDTYNEQFF.

This clone was detected only once. CDR3 in DNA: TGTGCCAGCAGCCAAAAGACAGGGACTTATAATTCACCCCTCCACTTT. Amino acids: CASSQKTGTYNSPLHF. The V and J genes are TRBV3-1 (or the pseudogene TRBV3-2) and TRBJ1-6; 7 nucleotides align to TRBD1. This CDR3 has 16 residues. The V gene end was trimmed by 2 bases and the J gene end by 4 bases; junction bases not matched to a gene: 5. Germline loops: CDR1 LGHDT, CDR2 YNNKEL (reference sequence).